What follows describes a single TCR beta chain. Its antigen remains unknown. The sample originates from a study of beta chain features in type 1 diabetes. Expressed TCRB transcripts got sequenced, as all isolated RNA was reverse transcribed. Repertoires were generated with immunoSEQ multiplex PCR, while TCRdb's copy carries only in-frame clones and drops some. In the table there are fewer than 70,000 clones, 55% to 70% of which are singletons. Findings of the study overall: It was among patients, rather than healthy donors, that naive, central memory and Treg TCRB repertoires appeared more similar. Shorter TCRB CDR3s, moderately but significantly so, were found in Type 1 diabetes patients in all four CD4+ subsets. Any HLA type influence on TCRB rearrangement was left unresolved here. Individuals with type 1 diabetes displayed fewer insertions and more deletions at VDJ junctions.

The germline gives CDR1 KGHSH, CDR2 LQKENI. The CDR3 length is 17 residues. V gave up 6 bases and J gave up 0 bases; unmatched junction bases: 10. J is TRBJ2-7 and V is TRBV18; 11 bases align to TRBD2. The clonotype originates from a woman between 25 and 40 years old with type 1 diabetes. The source material was stem cell memory CD4+ T cells from blood. CDR3 protein: CASSPTTGTSGSYEQYF. CDR3 bases: TGTGCCAGCTCGCCTACGACCGGGACTAGCGGCTCCTACGAGCAGTACTTC.